The clone carrying this T cell receptor (beta chain) was counted ten times or more. The time point here: before trial treatment. These data are taken from a study of low-dose radiotherapy and immunotherapy resistance in tumors. Whole-study context: Every day for four cycles from cycle 1 day 1, patients took 300 mg of oral aspirin.

Both TCRalpha and TCRbeta chains were reverse transcribed with V-gene-specific primers. TCR amplification involved 15 to 25 PCR cycles with a constant-region primer and V-primer adapter. The authors amplified isolated mRNA by in vitro transcription. TCRdb analysed the reads with MiXCR anew, one entry per CDR3 protein. This sample has around 64,000 distinct CDR3 sequences, with roughly 29% found just once. Germline V lookup: CDR1 SGHDN, CDR2 FVKESK. The CDR3 extends over 17 amino acids. V was clipped by 0 bases and J by 5 bases, with 17 bases between them. The clonotype originates from a male donor with rectosigmoid adenocarcinoma. The chain recombines TRBV14 with TRBJ1-5; D is ambiguous. The input for sequencing was PBMCs, taken before treatment. The CDR3: CASSQEVRTPGDQPQHF. CDR3 coding DNA: TGTGCCAGCAGCCAAGAAGTGAGGACCCCAGGCGATCAGCCCCAGCATTTT.